This TCR beta chain was sequenced for a study of shared clonotypes between healthy human individuals. Assay used: immunoSEQ multiplex PCR; TCRdb lists only in-frame clones, some missing. This table has approximately 810,000 clones, about 92% appearing once. There are a few counts of this clone. Naive CD8 cells comprised CD45RO-negative, CCR7-positively selected cells, excluding terminally differentiated effector memory CD45RA+ cells. V shed 3 bases and J shed 6 bases, with 13 bases lying between them. The CDR3 contains 14 residues. Germline CDR1 and CDR2: SGDLS and YYNGEE. This receptor was identified in a man aged 30 to 45 in good health. The genes are TRBV9 and TRBJ2-1; D not certain. The sample comprised naive CD8+ T cells sorted from blood. CDR3 nucleotides: TGTGCCAGCAGCGCGCCTGACCCCCTCAATGAGCAGTTCTTC. It encodes CASSAPDPLNEQFF. The full variable domain, completed using reference TRBV9 and TRBJ2-1, is DSGVTQTPKHLITATGQRVTLRCSPRSGDLSVYWYQQSLDQGLQFLIQYYNGEERAKGNILERFSAQQFPDLHSELNLSSLELGDSALYFCASSAPDPLNEQFFGPGTRLTVL.